These 23 T cell receptor beta chains share one sample of origin, sequenced in a study of early T cells in non-severe SARS-CoV-2 infection. TCRdb re-analysed the 5' RACE reads in MiXCR, keeping a single row per CDR3 protein. The sample has 90,000 to 120,000 distinct CDR3 sequences; around an eighth are singletons. The sequencing sample was made of whole blood. These receptors all come from an adult who was a healthcare worker with PCR-confirmed SARS-CoV-2 infection or an uninfected control (not recorded which).

This clonotype was seen repeatedly, ten times or more. The CDR3 DNA sequence: TGTGCCAGCACCGAAAGGGGTCAGACAGGAGGCGCCGGGGAGCTGTTTTTT. Protein product: CASTERGQTGGAGELFF. V gene TRBV7-9 combines with J gene TRBJ2-2, with D tentatively TRBD1 (6 bases). The length of the CDR3 is 17 residues. The V and J ends lost 7 bases and 6 bases respectively, with 24 bases between them. The germline gives CDR1 SEHNR, CDR2 FQNEAQ (reference sequence). The full variable domain, in which reference TRBV7-9 and TRBJ2-2 provide the parts outside the CDR3, is DTGVSQNPRHKITKRGQNVTFRCDPISEHNRLYWYRQTLGQGPEFLTYFQNEAQLEKSRLLSDRFSAERPKGSFSTLEIQRTEQGDSAMYLCASTERGQTGGAGELFFGEGSRLTVL.

This clonotype was observed a few times. This chain joins TRBV29-1 and TRBJ2-5, with D uncertain. This CDR3 has 12 residues. V dropped 4 bases and J dropped 2 bases, with 8 bases sitting between them. Germline V gene sequence: CDR1 SQVTM, CDR2 ANQGSEA. CDR3 nucleotides: TGCAGCGTTGCGAAGGGACAAGAGACCCAGTACTTC. Its translation is CSVAKGQETQYF.

This chain uses TRBV28 with TRBJ1-2, with D possibly matching TRBD1 (5 bases). The germline V gene encodes CDR1 MDHEN and CDR2 SYDVKM. The CDR3 is 16 residues long. Trimming pared 5 bases from V and 4 bases from J, leaving 20 bases between. The CDR3 protein is CASSPPGLQFSYGYTF. The CDR3 DNA follows: TGTGCCAGCAGTCCCCCGGGGCTCCAATTCTCCTATGGCTACACCTTC.

Only a few counts were recorded for this clonotype. This chain uses TRBV28 with TRBJ1-1, with D unresolved. CDR3 length: 11 residues. V was shortened by 8 bases and J by 1 base, with 5 bases between the two germline ends. The germline gives CDR1 MDHEN, CDR2 SYDVKM. CDR3 coding DNA: TGTGCCAGCCGACGGAACACTGAAGCTTTCTTT. Translated: CASRRNTEAFF. Using reference TRBV28 and TRBJ1-1 for the parts outside the CDR3, the full variable domain is DVKVTQSSRYLVKRTGEKVFLECVQDMDHENMFWYRQDPGLGLRLIYFSYDVKMKEKGDIPEGYSVSREKKERFSLILESASTNQTSMYLCASRRNTEAFFGQGTRLTVV.

This clonotype was found a few times. The chain links TRBV11-3 to TRBJ2-7, with 8 nucleotides matching TRBD2. CDR3 size: 14 residues. Trimming at V came to 0 bases and at J to 4 bases, leaving 2 bases not matched to a gene. CDR1 is SGHNT and CDR2 is YENEEA in the germline V gene. The CDR3 protein is CASSLDQREYEQYF. CDR3 nucleotide sequence: TGTGCCAGCAGCTTAGACCAGCGGGAGTACGAGCAGTACTTC.

This clonotype was picked up a small number of times. The J gene is TRBJ2-7, the V gene TRBV27, with 8 nucleotides matching TRBD2. The CDR3 contains 17 residues. V shed 4 bases, J shed 2 bases, and the junction held 13 bases outside the gene matches. The germline V gene encodes CDR1 MNHEY and CDR2 SMNVEV (reference sequence). The CDR3 region has the DNA TGTGCCAGCAGTTCATATGTTAGCGGGAAGAGGGCCTACGAGCAGTACTTC. The encoded protein is CASSSYVSGKRAYEQYF.

This clonotype was counted between two and nine times. J is TRBJ2-2 and V is TRBV6-2 or TRBV6-3, with D perhaps matching TRBD1 (6 bases). Deletions cut 6 bases from V and 8 bases from J, with 10 bases between. Germline V gene sequence: CDR1 MNHEY, CDR2 SVGEGT. The CDR3 has 12 amino acids. DNA for the CDR3: TGTGCCAGCAGCAGGGGTCCGGGGGAGCTGTTTTTT. Translating gives CASSRGPGELFF.

This clonotype was counted many times. V is TRBV21-1 and J is TRBJ1-2. TRBV21-1 represents a pseudogene. There are 16 residues in the CDR3. The CDR3 region is CASSNGSAGGSYGYTF. The CDR3, as DNA: TGTGCCAGCAGCAACGGGTCTGCCGGAGGTTCCTATGGCTACACCTTC.

In this sample, this clonotype turned up many times. The chain couples TRBV27 to TRBJ2-7; TRBD1 or TRBD2 may be the D gene (6 bases each). Trimming pared 3 bases from V and 7 bases from J, leaving 13 bases between. Germline V lookup: CDR1 MNHEY, CDR2 SMNVEV (reference sequence). The CDR3 has 13 residues. The CDR3 region is CASSLGGRWEQYF. DNA for the CDR3: TGTGCCAGCAGTTTGGGGGGCCGATGGGAGCAGTACTTC.

V is TRBV3-1 and J is TRBJ1-4; maybe TRBD1 (6 bases). Trimming stripped 0 bases from V and 0 bases from J, with 11 bases between. The CDR3 totals 17 residues. CDR1 is LGHDT, CDR2 YNNKEL, per germline (reference sequence). The CDR3 loop is CASSQDGGRATNEKLFF. The CDR3 DNA follows: TGTGCCAGCAGCCAAGACGGGGGGCGAGCAACTAATGAAAAACTGTTTTTT.

The genes are TRBV29-1 and TRBJ2-7; TRBD2 aligns across 11 bases. Trimming removed 3 bases from V and 12 bases from J; junction bases left unmatched: 4. There are 11 residues in the CDR3. In germline, CDR1 is SQVTM, CDR2 ANQGSEA. CDR3 loop: CSVDNSGRAYF. For the CDR3, the DNA is TGCAGCGTTGATAATAGCGGGAGGGCGTACTTC.

CDR3 in DNA: TGTGCCAGCAGTTTATCCGGCGTGGGGCAATCGACCGGGGAGCTGTTTTTT. Protein product: CASSLSGVGQSTGELFF. The chain recombines TRBV6-2 or TRBV6-3 with TRBJ2-2; perhaps TRBD1 as D (5 bases). The CDR3 covers 17 residues. The germline V gene has CDR1 MNHEY and CDR2 SVGEGT. V was cut by 4 bases and J by 5 bases, with 20 bases left in between.

In its sample, this clonotype was seen many times. The V call is TRBV29-1, the J call TRBJ2-3; D unclear. V was clipped by 3 bases and J by 0 bases, with 7 bases between them. The CDR3 contains 13 residues. Germline CDR1 is SQVTM and CDR2 is ANQGSEA. This chain's CDR3 is CSVDASSTDTQYF. CDR3 sequence (DNA): TGCAGCGTTGATGCATCTAGCACAGATACGCAGTATTTT.

The chain carries TRBV7-2 and TRBJ1-6; D unresolved. Looked up from germline, CDR1 is SGHTA and CDR2 is FQGNSA. V was shortened by 4 bases and J by 0 bases, with 7 bases between the two germline ends. This CDR3 region has 15 residues. DNA of the CDR3: TGTGCCAGCAGCTCTGATCGCTCCTATAATTCACCCCTCCACTTT. It is translated as CASSSDRSYNSPLHF.

The chain combines TRBV10-1 with TRBJ2-7; D is perhaps TRBD1 or TRBD2 (5 bases each). Germline V gives CDR1 WNHNN, CDR2 SYGVQD (reference sequence). The CDR3 runs 14 residues. V lost 3 bases to trimming and J lost 0 bases, with 9 bases between them. CDR3 bases: TGCGCCAGCAGTGAATCAGGGAGCTCCTACGAGCAGTACTTC. Translating gives CASSESGSSYEQYF.

This clonotype was detected many times. The chain combines TRBV6-5 with TRBJ2-6; no definite D call. The CDR3 loop spans 15 amino acids. V lost 2 bases, J lost 0 bases, and 5 bases lay in between. Germline V gene lookup returns CDR1 MNHEY and CDR2 SVGAGI. The CDR3: CASSYKGSGANVLTF. The CDR3 nucleotides read TGTGCCAGCAGTTACAAGGGCTCTGGGGCCAACGTCCTGACTTTC.

Only a few counts were recorded for this clonotype. The V and J genes are TRBV11-2 and TRBJ2-1; D uncertain. Trimming took 4 bases from V and 0 from J, leaving 10 bases between them. The CDR3 runs 15 residues. CDR1 and CDR2 from the germline V gene are SGHAT and FQNNGV. CDR3 DNA: TGTGCCAGCAGCTCCTATGGAAGCTCCTACAATGAGCAGTTCTTC. Translating it yields CASSSYGSSYNEQFF.

Regarding this clonotype: One end of the junction varies from germline; a read error may be responsible. V is TRBV5-1 and J is TRBJ2-1; TRBD2 might be the D (5 bases). This CDR3 contains 15 residues. CDR1 and CDR2 (germline): SGHRS, YFSETQ. This CDR3 is CASSGSTNSYNVQFF. Written as DNA, the CDR3 is TGCGCCAGCAGCGGGAGCACGAACTCCTACAATGTGCAGTTCTTC.

This clonotype was observed a handful of times. The chain uses TRBV10-3 and TRBJ1-1; the D gene is possibly TRBD1 (6 bases). The CDR3 consists of 14 residues. Germline V gene data show CDR1 as ENHRY and CDR2 as SYGVKD. V was clipped by 10 bases and J by 4 bases, with 19 bases between them. The CDR3 is CATKGLRGLTEAFF. DNA of the CDR3: TGTGCCACAAAGGGGCTCAGGGGTCTCACTGAAGCTTTCTTT.

This clonotype was seen a few times. The rearrangement links TRBV7-8 to TRBJ2-7; weak D call: TRBD2 (6 bases). The CDR3 extends over 16 amino acids. Trimming left V 2 bases short and J 4 bases short, with 18 bases between. The germline V gene encodes CDR1 SGHVS and CDR2 FQNEAQ. The CDR3 DNA reads TGTGCCAGCAGCTTAAATGACCGCCCGCGGGGATACGAGCAGTACTTC. Translation gives CASSLNDRPRGYEQYF.

The chain recombines TRBV5-1 with TRBJ1-6, with TRBD1 matching 8 bases. The germline CDR1 and CDR2 sequences are SGHRS and YFSETQ. The length of the CDR3 is 17 residues. The V segment lost 0 bases and the J segment 10 bases; nucleotides outside the gene matches: 12. CDR3 nucleotides: TGCGCCAGCAGCTTGGGCGCAGGACAGGGAGTACGATCACCCCTCCACTTT. Amino acids: CASSLGAGQGVRSPLHF.

This clonotype was seen a handful of times. The chain uses TRBV14 and TRBJ1-2, with 9 bases identical to TRBD1. J was trimmed by 8 bases and V by 3 bases; bases with no gene match: 7. Germline-derived CDR1 and CDR2 are SGHDN and FVKESK. The CDR3 sequence is 14 residues long. The CDR3 region is CASSQTTGGTGYTF. In DNA form, the CDR3 reads TGTGCCAGCAGCCAGACAACAGGGGGCACAGGCTACACCTTC.

The V and J genes are TRBV25-1 and TRBJ1-6; possibly TRBD1 for D (6 bases). The CDR3 sequence is 16 residues long. Trimming pared 3 bases from V and 8 bases from J, leaving 17 bases between. Germline CDR1 is MGHDK and CDR2 is SYGVNS. The CDR3 is CASSDAGQPVHSPLHF. The CDR3 nucleotides are TGTGCCAGCAGTGACGCAGGACAGCCTGTCCATTCACCCCTCCACTTT.